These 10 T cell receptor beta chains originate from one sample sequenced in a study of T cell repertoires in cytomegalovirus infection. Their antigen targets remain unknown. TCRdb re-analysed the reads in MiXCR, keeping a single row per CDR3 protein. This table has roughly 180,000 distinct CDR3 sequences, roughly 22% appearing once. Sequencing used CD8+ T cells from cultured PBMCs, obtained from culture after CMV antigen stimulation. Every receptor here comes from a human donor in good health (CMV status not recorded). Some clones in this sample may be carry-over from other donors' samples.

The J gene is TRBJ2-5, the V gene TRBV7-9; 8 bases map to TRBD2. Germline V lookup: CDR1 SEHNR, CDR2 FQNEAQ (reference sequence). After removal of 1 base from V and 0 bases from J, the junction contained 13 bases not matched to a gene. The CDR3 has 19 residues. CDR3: CASSLVRGWASGYQETQYF. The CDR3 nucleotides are TGTGCCAGCAGCTTAGTCAGGGGTTGGGCTAGCGGGTACCAAGAGACCCAGTACTTC.

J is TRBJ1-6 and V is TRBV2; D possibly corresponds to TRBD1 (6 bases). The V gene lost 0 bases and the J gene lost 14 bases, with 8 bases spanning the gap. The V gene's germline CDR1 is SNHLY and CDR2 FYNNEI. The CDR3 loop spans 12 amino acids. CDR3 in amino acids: CASSEAGDTLHF. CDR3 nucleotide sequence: TGTGCCAGCAGTGAAGCCGGGGACACCCTCCACTTT. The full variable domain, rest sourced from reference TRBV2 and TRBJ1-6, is EPEVTQTPSHQVTQMGQEVILRCVPISNHLYFYWYRQILGQKVEFLVSFYNNEISEKSEIFDDQFSVERPDGSNFTLKIRSTKLEDSAMYFCASSEAGDTLHFGNGTRLTVT.

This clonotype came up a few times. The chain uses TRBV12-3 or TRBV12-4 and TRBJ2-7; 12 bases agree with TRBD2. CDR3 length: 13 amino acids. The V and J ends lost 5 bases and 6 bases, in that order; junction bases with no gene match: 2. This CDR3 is CASSGGLAGEQYF. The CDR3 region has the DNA TGTGCCAGCAGTGGGGGACTAGCGGGCGAGCAGTACTTC.

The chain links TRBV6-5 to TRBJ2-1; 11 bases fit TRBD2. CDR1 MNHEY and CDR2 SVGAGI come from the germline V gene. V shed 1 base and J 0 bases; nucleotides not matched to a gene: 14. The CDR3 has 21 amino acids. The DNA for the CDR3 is TGTGCCAGCAGTTACTATCCGAAGACTAGCGGGGAGGGTATCTCCTACAATGAGCAGTTCTTC. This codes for CASSYYPKTSGEGISYNEQFF.

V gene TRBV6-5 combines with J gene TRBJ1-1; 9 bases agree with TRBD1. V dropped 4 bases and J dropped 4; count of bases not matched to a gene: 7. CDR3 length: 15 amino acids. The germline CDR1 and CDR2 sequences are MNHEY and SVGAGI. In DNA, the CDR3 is TGTGCCAGCAGTTTGGGGACAGGGTTGAGCACTGAAGCTTTCTTT. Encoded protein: CASSLGTGLSTEAFF.

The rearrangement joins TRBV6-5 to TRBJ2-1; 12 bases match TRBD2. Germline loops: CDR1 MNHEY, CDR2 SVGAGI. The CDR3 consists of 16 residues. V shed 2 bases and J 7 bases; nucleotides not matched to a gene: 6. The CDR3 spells CASSYALAGGRNEQFF. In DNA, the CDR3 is TGTGCCAGCAGTTACGCCCTAGCGGGGGGGCGAAATGAGCAGTTCTTC.

The DNA for the CDR3 is TGTGCCAGCAGTTGGACTAGCGGTGAGCAGTTCTTC. Translation: CASSWTSGEQFF. The chain couples TRBV12-3 or TRBV12-4 to TRBJ2-1; 10 bases fit TRBD2. The CDR3 extends over 12 amino acids. V dropped 4 bases and J dropped 9; count of bases not matched to a gene: 0.

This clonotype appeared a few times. The CDR3: CATSGQALPSGYTF. The CDR3 DNA is TGTGCCACTTCGGGACAGGCCCTCCCGAGCGGCTACACCTTC. V is TRBV6-1 and J is TRBJ1-2; 8 bases align to TRBD1. The V gene end was trimmed by 10 bases and the J gene end by 8 bases; junction bases not matched to a gene: 15. CDR1 and CDR2 from the germline V gene are MNHNS and SASEGT. The CDR3 totals 14 residues.

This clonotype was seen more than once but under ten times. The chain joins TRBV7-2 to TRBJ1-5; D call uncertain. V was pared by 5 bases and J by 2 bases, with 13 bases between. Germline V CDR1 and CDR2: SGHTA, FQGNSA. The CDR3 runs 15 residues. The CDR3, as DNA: TGTGCCAGCAGCCCCTTCCGGTCGGGCAATCAGCCCCAGCATTTT. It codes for CASSPFRSGNQPQHF.

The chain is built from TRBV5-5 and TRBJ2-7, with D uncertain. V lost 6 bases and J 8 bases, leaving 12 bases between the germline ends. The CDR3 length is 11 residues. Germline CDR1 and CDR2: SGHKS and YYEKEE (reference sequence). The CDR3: CASTDYAKQYF. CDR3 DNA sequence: TGTGCCAGCACCGATTACGCGAAGCAGTACTTC.